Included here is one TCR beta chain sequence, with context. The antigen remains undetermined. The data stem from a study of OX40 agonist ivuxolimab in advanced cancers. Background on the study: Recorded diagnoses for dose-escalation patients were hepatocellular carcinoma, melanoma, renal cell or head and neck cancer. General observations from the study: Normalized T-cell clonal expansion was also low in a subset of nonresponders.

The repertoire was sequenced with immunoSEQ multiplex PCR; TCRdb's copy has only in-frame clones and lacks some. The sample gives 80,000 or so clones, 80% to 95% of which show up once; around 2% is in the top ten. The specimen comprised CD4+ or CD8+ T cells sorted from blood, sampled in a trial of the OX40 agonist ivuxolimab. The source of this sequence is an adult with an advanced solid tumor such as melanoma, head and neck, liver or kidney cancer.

The CDR3 coding sequence is TGCGCCAGAACCCCGGGACTGCCGCAGTACTTC. This gives the protein CARTPGLPQYF. The chain uses TRBV10-1 and TRBJ2-7; tentative D call: TRBD2 (6 bases). Germline CDR1 WNHNN, CDR2 SYGVQD (reference sequence). The V end was cut by 9 bases, the J end by 9 bases, with 15 bases between. CDR3 length: 11 amino acids.